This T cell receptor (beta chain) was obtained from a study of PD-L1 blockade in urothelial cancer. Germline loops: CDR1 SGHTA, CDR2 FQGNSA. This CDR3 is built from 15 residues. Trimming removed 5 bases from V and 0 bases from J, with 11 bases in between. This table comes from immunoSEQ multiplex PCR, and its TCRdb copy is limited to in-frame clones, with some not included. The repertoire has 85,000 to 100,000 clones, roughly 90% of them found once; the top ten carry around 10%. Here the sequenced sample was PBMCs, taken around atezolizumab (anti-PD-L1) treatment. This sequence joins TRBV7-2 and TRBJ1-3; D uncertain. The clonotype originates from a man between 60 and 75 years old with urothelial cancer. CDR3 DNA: TGTGCCAGCAGCAACGACTGGAGCTCTGGAAACACCATATATTTT. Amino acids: CASSNDWSSGNTIYF.